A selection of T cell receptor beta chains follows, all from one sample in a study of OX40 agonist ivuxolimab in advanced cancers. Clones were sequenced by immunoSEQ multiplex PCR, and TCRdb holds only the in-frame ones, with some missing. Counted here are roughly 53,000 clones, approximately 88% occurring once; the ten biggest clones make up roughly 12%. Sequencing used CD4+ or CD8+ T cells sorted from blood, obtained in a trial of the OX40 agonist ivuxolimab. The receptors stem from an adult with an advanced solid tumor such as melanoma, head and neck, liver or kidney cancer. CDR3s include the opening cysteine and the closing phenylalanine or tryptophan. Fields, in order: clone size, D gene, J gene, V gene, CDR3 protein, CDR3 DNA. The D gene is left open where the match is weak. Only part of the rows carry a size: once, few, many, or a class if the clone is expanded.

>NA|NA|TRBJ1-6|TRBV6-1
CASSEASNSNSPLHF
TGTGCCAGCAGTGAAGCGTCGAACAGTAATTCACCCCTCCACTTT
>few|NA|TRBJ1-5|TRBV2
CASRKDRNQPQHF
TGTGCCAGCAGAAAGGACAGAAATCAGCCCCAGCATTTT
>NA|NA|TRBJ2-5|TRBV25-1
CASRPRPGRGGQETQYF
TGTGCCAGCAGGCCCCGTCCGGGCCGAGGGGGACAAGAGACCCAGTACTTC
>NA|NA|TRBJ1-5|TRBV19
CASSILGGSNQPQHF
TGTGCCAGTAGTATTTTGGGGGGCAGCAATCAGCCCCAGCATTTT
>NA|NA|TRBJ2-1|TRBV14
CASSQSGVFNEQFF
TGTGCCAGCAGCCAATCAGGCGTTTTTAATGAGCAGTTCTTC
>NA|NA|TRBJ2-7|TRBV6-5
CASSMSYEQYF
TGTGCCAGCAGTATGAGCTACGAGCAGTACTTC
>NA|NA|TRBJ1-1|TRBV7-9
CASSLASGYWNTEAFF
TGTGCCAGCAGCTTGGCGTCAGGGTACTGGAACACTGAAGCTTTCTTT
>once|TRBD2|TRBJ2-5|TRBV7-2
CASSRDSGDQETQYF
TGTGCCAGCAGCCGCGATAGCGGGGACCAAGAGACCCAGTACTTC
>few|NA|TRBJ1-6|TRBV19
CASNPTGNSPLHF
TGTGCCAGTAACCCGACAGGAAATTCACCCCTCCACTTT
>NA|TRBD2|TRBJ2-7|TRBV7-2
CASSSRGGTSYEQYF
TGTGCCAGCAGCTCCCGGGGAGGGACCTCCTACGAGCAGTACTTC
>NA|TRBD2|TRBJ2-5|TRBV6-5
CASGGGWNGETQYF
TGTGCCAGCGGGGGGGGTTGGAACGGAGAGACCCAGTACTTC
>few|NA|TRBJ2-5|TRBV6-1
CASSGAYRGDWRETQYF
TGTGCCAGCAGTGGGGCTTATCGAGGGGATTGGCGAGAGACCCAGTACTTC
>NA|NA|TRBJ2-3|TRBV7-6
CASSLFGIDTQYF
TGTGCCAGCAGCTTGTTTGGGATAGATACGCAGTATTTT
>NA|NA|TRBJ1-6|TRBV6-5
CASSYRSGSPLHF
TGTGCCAGCAGTTACCGCTCGGGGTCACCCCTCCACTTT
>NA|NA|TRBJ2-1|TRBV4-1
CASSQGTASSYNEQFF
TGCGCCAGCAGCCAAGGGACGGCAAGCTCCTACAATGAGCAGTTCTTC
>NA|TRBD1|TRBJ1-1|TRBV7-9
CASSLKGATEAFF
TGTGCCAGCAGCTTGAAGGGGGCCACTGAAGCTTTCTTT
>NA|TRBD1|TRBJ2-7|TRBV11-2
CASSLEPGGDGYEQYF
TGTGCCAGCAGCTTGGAACCAGGGGGTGATGGCTACGAGCAGTACTTC
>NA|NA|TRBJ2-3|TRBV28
CASTPPQGYSTDTQYF
TGTGCCAGCACCCCCCCACAGGGTTACTCAACAGATACGCAGTATTTT
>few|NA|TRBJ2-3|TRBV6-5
CASSDLMGNTQYF
TGTGCCAGCAGTGACCTAATGGGAAATACGCAGTATTTT
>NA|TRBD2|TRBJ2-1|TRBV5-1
CASGSGDPYNEQFF
TGCGCCAGCGGTAGCGGGGACCCTTACAATGAGCAGTTCTTC
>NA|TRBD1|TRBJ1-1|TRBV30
CAWDRGGSLLAFF
TGTGCCTGGGACAGGGGGGGTAGTTTGTTGGCTTTCTTT
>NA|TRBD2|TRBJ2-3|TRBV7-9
CASSLGMAGGPDTQYF
TGTGCCAGCAGCTTAGGAATGGCGGGAGGCCCGGATACGCAGTATTTT
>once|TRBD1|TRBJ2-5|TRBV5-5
CASSFRGRGETQYF
TGTGCCAGCAGCTTCAGGGGGCGTGGGGAGACCCAGTACTTC
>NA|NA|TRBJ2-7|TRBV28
CASTSPEEFYEQYF
TGTGCCAGTACTTCGCCGGAGGAATTCTACGAGCAGTACTTC
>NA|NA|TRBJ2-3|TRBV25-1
CASSESTSGGTDTQYF
TGTGCCAGCAGTGAATCCACGTCGGGGGGCACAGATACGCAGTATTTT
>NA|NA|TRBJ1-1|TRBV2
CASSEAGENTEAFF
TGTGCCAGCAGTGAAGCGGGGGAGAACACTGAAGCTTTCTTT
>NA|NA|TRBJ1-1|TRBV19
CASSIVLGTEAFF
TGTGCCAGTAGTATAGTCCTTGGGACTGAAGCTTTCTTT
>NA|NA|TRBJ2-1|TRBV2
CASSVYDEQFF
TGTGCCAGCAGTGTCTATGATGAGCAGTTCTTC
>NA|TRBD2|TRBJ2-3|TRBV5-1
CASSLGLAGPPKADTQYF
TGCGCCAGCAGCTTGGGACTAGCGGGTCCCCCTAAGGCAGATACGCAGTATTTT
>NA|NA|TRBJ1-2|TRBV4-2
CASSQVKDYGYTF
TGTGCCAGCAGCCAAGTTAAGGACTATGGCTACACCTTC
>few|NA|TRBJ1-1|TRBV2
CASMDKEHTEAFF
TGTGCCAGCATGGACAAAGAACACACTGAAGCTTTCTTT
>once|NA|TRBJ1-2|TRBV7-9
CASTPWEGYGYTF
TGTGCCAGCACCCCATGGGAGGGGTATGGCTACACCTTC
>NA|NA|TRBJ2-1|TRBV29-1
CSVVLAGTYNEQFF
TGCAGCGTTGTGTTGGCGGGGACCTACAATGAGCAGTTCTTC
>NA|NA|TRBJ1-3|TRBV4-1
CASSHGGGGPYSGNTIYF
TGCGCCAGCAGCCATGGGGGAGGGGGGCCCTACTCTGGAAACACCATATATTTT
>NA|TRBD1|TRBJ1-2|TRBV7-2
CASSLGTGHRGYTF
TGCGCCAGCAGCTTAGGGACAGGGCACAGGGGCTACACCTTC
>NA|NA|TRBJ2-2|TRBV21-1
CASSKWTVGNTGELFF
TGTGCCAGCAGCAAATGGACAGTCGGGAACACCGGGGAGCTGTTTTTT
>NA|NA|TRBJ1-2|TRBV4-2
CASSKGDNYGYTF
TGTGCCAGCAGCAAGGGGGATAACTATGGCTACACCTTC
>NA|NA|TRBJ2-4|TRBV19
CASRSGGQWGALAKNIQYF
TGTGCCAGTAGAAGTGGAGGACAGTGGGGGGCTCTAGCCAAAAACATTCAGTACTTC
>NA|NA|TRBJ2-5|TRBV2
CASRRFQETQYF
TGTGCCTCCCGCAGGTTTCAAGAGACCCAGTACTTC
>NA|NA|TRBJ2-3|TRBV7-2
CASSLLSATDTQYF
TGTGCCAGCAGTCTGCTAAGTGCCACAGATACGCAGTATTTT
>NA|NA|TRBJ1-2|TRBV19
CASSIDHRAHYGYTF
TGTGCCAGTAGTATCGACCACAGGGCCCACTATGGCTACACCTTC
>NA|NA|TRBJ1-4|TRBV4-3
CASSRVKGLSNEKLFF
TGCGCCAGCAGCCGAGTTAAGGGACTCAGTAATGAAAAACTGTTTTTT
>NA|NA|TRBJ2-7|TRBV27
CASSLSWGSRSYEQYF
TGTGCCAGCAGTTTATCTTGGGGCAGCCGCTCCTACGAGCAGTACTTC
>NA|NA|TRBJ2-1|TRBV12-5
CASGRNNEQFF
TGTGCTAGTGGCCGTAACAATGAGCAGTTCTTC
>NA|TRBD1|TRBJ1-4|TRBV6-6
CASNQQGTNEKLFF
TGTGCCAGCAACCAACAGGGGACTAATGAAAAACTGTTTTTT